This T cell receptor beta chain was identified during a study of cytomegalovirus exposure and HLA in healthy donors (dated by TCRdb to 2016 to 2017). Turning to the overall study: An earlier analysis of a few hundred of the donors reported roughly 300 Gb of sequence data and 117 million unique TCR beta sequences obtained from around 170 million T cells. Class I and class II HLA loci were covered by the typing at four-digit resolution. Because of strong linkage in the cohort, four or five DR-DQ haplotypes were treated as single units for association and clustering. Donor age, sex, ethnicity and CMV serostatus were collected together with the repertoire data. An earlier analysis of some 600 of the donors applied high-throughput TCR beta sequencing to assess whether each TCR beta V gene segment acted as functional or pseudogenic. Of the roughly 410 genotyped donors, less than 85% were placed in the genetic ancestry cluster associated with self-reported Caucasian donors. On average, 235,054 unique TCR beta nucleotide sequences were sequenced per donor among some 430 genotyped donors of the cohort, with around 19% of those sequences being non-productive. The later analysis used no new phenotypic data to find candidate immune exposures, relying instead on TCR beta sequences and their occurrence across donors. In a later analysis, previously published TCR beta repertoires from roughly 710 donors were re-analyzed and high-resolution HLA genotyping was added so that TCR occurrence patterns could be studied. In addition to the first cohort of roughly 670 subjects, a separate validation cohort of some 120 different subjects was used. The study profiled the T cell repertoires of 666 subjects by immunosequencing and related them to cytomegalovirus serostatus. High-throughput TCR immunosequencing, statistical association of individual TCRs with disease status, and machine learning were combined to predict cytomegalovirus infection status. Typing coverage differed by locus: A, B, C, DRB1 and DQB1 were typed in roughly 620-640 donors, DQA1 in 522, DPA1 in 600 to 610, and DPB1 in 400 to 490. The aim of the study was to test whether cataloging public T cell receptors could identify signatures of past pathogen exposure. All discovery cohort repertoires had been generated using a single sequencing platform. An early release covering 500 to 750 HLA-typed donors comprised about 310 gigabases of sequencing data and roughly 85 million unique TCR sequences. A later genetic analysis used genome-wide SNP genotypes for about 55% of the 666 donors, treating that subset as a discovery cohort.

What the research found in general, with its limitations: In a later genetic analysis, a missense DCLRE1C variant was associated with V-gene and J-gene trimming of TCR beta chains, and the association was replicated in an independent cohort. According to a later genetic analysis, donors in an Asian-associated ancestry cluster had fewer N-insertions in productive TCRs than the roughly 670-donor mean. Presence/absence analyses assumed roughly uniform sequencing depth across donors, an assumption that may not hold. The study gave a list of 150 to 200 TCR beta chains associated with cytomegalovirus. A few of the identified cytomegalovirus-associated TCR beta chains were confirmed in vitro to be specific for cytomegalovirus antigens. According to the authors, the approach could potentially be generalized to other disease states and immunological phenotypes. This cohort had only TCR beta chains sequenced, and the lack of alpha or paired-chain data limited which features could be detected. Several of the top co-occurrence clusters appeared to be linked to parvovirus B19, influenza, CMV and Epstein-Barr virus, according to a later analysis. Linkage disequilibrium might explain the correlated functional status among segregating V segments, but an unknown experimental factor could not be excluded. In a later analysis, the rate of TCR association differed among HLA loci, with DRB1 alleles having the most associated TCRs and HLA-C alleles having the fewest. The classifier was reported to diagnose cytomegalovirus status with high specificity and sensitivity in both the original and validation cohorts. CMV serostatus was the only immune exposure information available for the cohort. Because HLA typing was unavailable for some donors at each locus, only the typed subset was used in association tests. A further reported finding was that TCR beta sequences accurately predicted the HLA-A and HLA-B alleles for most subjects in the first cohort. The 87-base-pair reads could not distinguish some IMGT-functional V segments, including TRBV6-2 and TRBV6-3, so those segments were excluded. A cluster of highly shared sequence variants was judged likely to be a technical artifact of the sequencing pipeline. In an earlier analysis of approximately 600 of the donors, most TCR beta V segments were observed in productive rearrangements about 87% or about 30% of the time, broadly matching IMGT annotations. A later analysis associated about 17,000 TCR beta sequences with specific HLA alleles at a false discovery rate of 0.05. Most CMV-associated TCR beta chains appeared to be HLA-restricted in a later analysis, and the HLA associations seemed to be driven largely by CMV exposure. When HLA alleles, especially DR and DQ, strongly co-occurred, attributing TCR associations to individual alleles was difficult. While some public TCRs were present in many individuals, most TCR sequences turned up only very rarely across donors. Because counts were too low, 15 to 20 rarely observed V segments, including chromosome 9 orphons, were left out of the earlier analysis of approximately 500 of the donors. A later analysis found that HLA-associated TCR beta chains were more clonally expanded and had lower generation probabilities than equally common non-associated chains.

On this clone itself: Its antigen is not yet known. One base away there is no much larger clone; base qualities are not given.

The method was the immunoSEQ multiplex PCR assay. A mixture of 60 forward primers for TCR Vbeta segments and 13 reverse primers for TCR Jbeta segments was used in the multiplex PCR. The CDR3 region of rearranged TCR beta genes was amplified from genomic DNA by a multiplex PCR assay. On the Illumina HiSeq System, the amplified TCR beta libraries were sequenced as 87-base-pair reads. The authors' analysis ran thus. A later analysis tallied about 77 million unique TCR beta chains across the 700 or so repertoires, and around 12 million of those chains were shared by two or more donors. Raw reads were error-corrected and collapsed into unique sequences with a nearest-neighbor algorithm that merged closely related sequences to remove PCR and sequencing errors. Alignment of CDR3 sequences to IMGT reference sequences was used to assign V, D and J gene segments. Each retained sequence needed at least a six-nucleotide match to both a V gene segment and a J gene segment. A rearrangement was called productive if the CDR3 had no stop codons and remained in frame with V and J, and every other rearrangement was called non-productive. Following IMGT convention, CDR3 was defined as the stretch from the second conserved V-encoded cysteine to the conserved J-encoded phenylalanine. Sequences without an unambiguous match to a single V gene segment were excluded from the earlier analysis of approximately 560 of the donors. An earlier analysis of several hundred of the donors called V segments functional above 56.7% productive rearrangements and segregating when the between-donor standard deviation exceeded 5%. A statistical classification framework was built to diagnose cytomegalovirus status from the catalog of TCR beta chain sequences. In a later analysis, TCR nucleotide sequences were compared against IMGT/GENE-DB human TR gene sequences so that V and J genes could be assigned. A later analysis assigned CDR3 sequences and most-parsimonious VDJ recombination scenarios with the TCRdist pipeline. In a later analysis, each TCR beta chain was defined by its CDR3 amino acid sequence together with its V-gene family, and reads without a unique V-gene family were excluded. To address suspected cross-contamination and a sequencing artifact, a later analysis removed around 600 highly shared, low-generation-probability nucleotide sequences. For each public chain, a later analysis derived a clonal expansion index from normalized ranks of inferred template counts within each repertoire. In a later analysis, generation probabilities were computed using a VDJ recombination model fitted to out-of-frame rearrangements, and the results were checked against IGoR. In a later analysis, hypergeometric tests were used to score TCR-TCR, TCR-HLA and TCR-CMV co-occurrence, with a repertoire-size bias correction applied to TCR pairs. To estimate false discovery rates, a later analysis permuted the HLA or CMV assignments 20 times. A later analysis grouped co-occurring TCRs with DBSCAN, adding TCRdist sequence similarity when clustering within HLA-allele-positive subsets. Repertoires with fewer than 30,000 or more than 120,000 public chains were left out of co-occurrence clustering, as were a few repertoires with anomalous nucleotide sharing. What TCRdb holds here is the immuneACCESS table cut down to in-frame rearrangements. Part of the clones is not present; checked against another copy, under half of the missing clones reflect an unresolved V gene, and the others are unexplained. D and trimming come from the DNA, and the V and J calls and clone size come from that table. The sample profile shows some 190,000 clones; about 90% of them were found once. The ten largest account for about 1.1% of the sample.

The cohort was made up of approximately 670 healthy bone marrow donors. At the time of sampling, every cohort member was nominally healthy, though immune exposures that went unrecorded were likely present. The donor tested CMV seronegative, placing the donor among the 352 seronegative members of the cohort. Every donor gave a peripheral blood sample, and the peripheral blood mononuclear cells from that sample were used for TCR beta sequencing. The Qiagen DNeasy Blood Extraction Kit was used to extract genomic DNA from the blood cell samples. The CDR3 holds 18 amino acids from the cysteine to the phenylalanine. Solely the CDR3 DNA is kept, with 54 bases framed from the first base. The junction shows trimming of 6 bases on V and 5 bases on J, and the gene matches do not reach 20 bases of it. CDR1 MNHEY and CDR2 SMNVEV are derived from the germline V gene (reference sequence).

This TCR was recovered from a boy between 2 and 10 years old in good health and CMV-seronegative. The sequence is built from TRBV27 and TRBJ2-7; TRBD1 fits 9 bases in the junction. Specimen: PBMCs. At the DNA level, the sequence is TGTGCCAGCAGGCGAGACGCATCCCTAGGACAGGGGTGGCACGAGCAGTACTTC. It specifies CASRRDASLGQGWHEQYF.